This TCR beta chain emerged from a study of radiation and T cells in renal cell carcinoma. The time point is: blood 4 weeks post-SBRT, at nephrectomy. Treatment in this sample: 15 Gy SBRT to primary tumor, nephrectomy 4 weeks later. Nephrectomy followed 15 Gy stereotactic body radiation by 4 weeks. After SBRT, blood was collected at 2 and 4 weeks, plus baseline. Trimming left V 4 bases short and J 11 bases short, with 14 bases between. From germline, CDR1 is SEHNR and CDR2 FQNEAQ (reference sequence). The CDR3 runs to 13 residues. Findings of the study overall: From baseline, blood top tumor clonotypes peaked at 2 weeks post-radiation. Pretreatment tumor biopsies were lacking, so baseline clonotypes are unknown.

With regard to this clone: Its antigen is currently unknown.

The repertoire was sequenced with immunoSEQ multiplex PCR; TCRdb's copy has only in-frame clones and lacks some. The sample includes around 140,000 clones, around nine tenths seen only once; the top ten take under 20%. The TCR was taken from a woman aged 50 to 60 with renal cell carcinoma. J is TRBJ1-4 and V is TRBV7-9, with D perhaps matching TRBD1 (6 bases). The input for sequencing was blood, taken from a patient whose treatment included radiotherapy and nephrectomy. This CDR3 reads CASSSQGRGKLFF. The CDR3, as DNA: TGTGCCAGCAGCTCCCAGGGGCGAGGGAAACTGTTTTTT.